These T cell receptor beta chains were read from a single sample in a study of response to subunit inactivated influenza vaccine. TCRdb recomputed calls from the RT-PCR reads with MiXCR, one row per CDR3 protein. Of about 570,000 distinct CDR3 sequences in the sample, approximately 11% are singletons; the top ten hold roughly 9.6%. This sample also appeared in a second study, on T cells expressing NK-cell markers.

Sequenced material: PBMCs from blood, taken on the day of vaccination. The receptors originated from a man over 45 who received an inactivated influenza vaccine. CDR3s include the opening cysteine and the closing phenylalanine or tryptophan. Each record gives: V gene, D gene, J gene, clone size, CDR3 protein, CDR3 DNA. The D gene is left open where the match is weak. Size is omitted from some rows. Given values are once, few, many or a class for expanded clones.

>TRBV5-1|.|TRBJ1-1|many
CASTRGMNTEAFF
TGCGCCAGCACGAGGGGGATGAACACTGAAGCTTTCTTT
>TRBV12-3/TRBV12-4|.|TRBJ2-2|.
CASSLEGPPNTGELFF
TGTGCCAGCAGTTTAGAAGGGCCCCCGAACACCGGGGAGCTGTTTTTT
>TRBV20-1|.|TRBJ1-5|many
CSASRGNQPQHF
TGCAGTGCTAGCAGGGGCAATCAGCCCCAGCATTTT
>TRBV28|TRBD1|TRBJ2-3|many
CASSLSGTDTDTQYF
TGTGCCAGCAGTTTATCCGGGACAGACACAGATACGCAGTATTTT
>TRBV7-9|.|TRBJ2-2|few
CASTRSGANTGELFF
TGTGCCAGCACACGATCAGGTGCTAACACCGGGGAGCTGTTTTTT
>TRBV5-1|.|TRBJ2-1|few
CASSVYLGNEQFF
TGCGCCAGCAGCGTATATCTGGGAAATGAGCAGTTCTTC
>TRBV6-5|.|TRBJ2-5|.
CASSYSDGETQYF
TGTGCCAGCAGTTACTCGGACGGAGAGACCCAGTACTTC
>TRBV5-1|TRBD2|TRBJ2-1|.
CASSFTSGGGNEQFF
TGCGCCAGCAGCTTCACTAGCGGGGGAGGGAATGAGCAGTTCTTC
>TRBV5-1|.|TRBJ2-1|few
CASSLVPGSDEQFF
TGCGCCAGCAGCTTGGTCCCAGGGAGCGATGAGCAGTTCTTC
>TRBV4-3|.|TRBJ2-3|many
CASSQLIQGLTDTQYF
TGCGCCAGCAGCCAACTCATCCAGGGCCTCACAGATACGCAGTATTTT
>TRBV30|.|TRBJ2-2|.
CARQGISNTGELFF
TGTGCCAGACAAGGGATCTCGAACACCGGGGAGCTGTTTTTT
>TRBV11-2|TRBD2|TRBJ2-1|few
CASSFVAGGPYNEQFF
TGTGCCAGCAGCTTTGTGGCGGGGGGGCCCTACAATGAGCAGTTCTTC
>TRBV7-9|.|TRBJ2-5|many
CASSPVGETQYF
TGTGCCAGCAGCCCCGTGGGAGAGACCCAGTACTTC
>TRBV5-1|TRBD1|TRBJ2-3|few
CASSHGQGNTDTQYF
TGCGCCAGCAGTCACGGACAGGGAAACACAGATACGCAGTATTTT
>TRBV30|.|TRBJ2-5|many
CAWSADVGGGETQYF
TGTGCCTGGAGTGCCGACGTAGGTGGTGGAGAGACCCAGTACTTC
>TRBV3-1|TRBD2|TRBJ2-3|many
CASSHGLDTDTQYF
TGTGCCAGCAGCCACGGACTAGACACAGATACGCAGTATTTT
>TRBV6-2/TRBV6-3|TRBD2|TRBJ2-5|few
CASNKPRGAQYF
TGTGCCAGCAATAAGCCCCGGGGGGCCCAGTACTTC
>TRBV30|.|TRBJ2-7|once
CAWRASGYEQYF
TGTGCCTGGAGGGCTAGTGGTTACGAGCAGTACTTC
>TRBV5-1|TRBD1|TRBJ2-3|few
CASSRTGYTDTQYF
TGCGCCAGCAGTCGGACAGGATACACAGATACGCAGTATTTT
>TRBV7-9|.|TRBJ2-2|few
CASSLAMNTGELFF
TGTGCCAGCAGTTTAGCTATGAACACCGGGGAGCTGTTTTTT
>TRBV3-1|TRBD2|TRBJ2-2|few
CASSRTSGVKPGELFF
TGTGCCAGCAGCCGGACTAGCGGGGTTAAGCCCGGGGAGCTGTTTTTT
>TRBV20-1|TRBD2|TRBJ2-7|few
CSAEGLAATYEQYF
TGCAGTGCTGAGGGACTAGCAGCAACCTACGAGCAGTACTTC
>TRBV5-1|.|TRBJ2-3|.
CASSLANGVAAASTDTQYF
TGCGCCAGCAGCTTGGCCAACGGGGTCGCGGCCGCCTCCACAGATACGCAGTATTTT
>TRBV4-2|.|TRBJ2-5|few
CASSQDNGRVGETQYF
TGTGCCAGCAGCCAAGATAACGGGCGGGTGGGAGAGACCCAGTACTTC
>TRBV6-2/TRBV6-3|.|TRBJ2-4|many
CASSRVLNIQYF
TGTGCCAGCAGTCGGGTACTAAACATTCAGTACTTC
>TRBV20-1|TRBD1|TRBJ2-1|few
CSARAPGQESYNEQFF
TGCAGTGCTAGGGCACCGGGACAGGAATCCTACAATGAGCAGTTCTTC
>TRBV24-1|.|TRBJ1-2|.
CATSDFRASGGGYTF
TGTGCCACCAGTGATTTCCGGGCTAGCGGTGGAGGCTACACCTTC
>TRBV20-1|.|TRBJ2-7|few
CSAIRASGYEQYF
TGCAGTGCGATAAGGGCCAGTGGCTACGAGCAGTACTTC
>TRBV7-9|.|TRBJ2-2|.
CASSLPGVGDTGELFF
TGTGCCAGCAGCTTACCCGGGGTAGGCGACACCGGGGAGCTGTTTTTT
>TRBV5-6|TRBD1|TRBJ1-6|many
CASSGGQYNSPLHF
TGTGCCAGCAGCGGGGGACAGTATAATTCACCCCTCCACTTT
>TRBV18|.|TRBJ2-2|.
CASSPRQLNTGELFF
TGTGCCAGCTCACCAAGGCAACTGAACACCGGGGAGCTGTTTTTT
>TRBV6-2/TRBV6-3|TRBD1|TRBJ2-2|.
CASSSRQGGELFF
TGTGCCAGCAGCTCTCGACAGGGCGGGGAGCTGTTTTTT
>TRBV10-3|TRBD1|TRBJ2-7|few
CAIRGTENYEQYF
TGTGCCATCAGGGGGACAGAAAACTACGAGCAGTACTTC
>TRBV7-2|.|TRBJ1-4|few
CASSLTGMANEKLFF
TGTGCCAGCAGCTTAACTGGGATGGCTAATGAAAAACTGTTTTTT
>TRBV20-1|TRBD2|TRBJ2-5|.
CSATGTSGRAQETQYF
TGCAGTGCAACCGGGACTAGCGGGAGGGCCCAAGAGACCCAGTACTTC
>TRBV20-1|TRBD1|TRBJ2-7|few
CSARNGQGIYEQYF
TGCAGTGCTAGGAACGGACAGGGGATCTACGAGCAGTACTTC
>TRBV11-2|.|TRBJ2-3|few
CASSLESTRITDTQYF
TGTGCCAGCAGCTTAGAATCAACAAGAATCACAGATACGCAGTATTTT